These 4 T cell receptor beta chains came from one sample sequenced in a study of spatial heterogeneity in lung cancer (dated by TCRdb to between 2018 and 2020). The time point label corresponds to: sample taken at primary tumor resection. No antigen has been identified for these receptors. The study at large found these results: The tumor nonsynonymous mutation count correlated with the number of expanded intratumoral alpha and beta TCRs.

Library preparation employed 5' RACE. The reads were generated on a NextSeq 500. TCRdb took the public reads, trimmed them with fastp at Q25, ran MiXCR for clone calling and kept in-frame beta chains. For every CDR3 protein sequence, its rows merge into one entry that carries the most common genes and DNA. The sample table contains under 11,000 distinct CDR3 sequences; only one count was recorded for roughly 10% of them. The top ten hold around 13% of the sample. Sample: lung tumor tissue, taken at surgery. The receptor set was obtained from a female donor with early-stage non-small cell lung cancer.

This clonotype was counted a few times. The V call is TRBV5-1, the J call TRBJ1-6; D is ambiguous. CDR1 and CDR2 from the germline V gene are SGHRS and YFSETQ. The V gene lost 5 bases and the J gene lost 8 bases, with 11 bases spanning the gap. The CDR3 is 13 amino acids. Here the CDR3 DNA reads TGCGCCAGCAGTCTTTTTGTCGATTCACCCCTCCACTTT. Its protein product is CASSLFVDSPLHF. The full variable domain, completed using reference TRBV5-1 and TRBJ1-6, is KAGVTQTPRYLIKTRGQQVTLSCSPISGHRSVSWYQQTPGQGLQFLFEYFSETQRNKGNFPGRFSGRQFSNSRSEMNVSTLELGDSALYLCASSLFVDSPLHFGNGTRLTVT.

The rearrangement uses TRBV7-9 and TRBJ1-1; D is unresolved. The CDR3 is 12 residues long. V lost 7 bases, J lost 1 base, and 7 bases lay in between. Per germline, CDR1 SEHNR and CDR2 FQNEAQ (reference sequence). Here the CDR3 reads CASMPGNTEAFF. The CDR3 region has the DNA TGTGCCAGCATGCCCGGGAACACTGAAGCTTTCTTT.

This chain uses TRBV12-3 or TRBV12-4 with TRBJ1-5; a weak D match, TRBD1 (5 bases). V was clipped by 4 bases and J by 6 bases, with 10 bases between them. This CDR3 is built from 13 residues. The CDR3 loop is CASSSRVGQPQHF. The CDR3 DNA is TGTGCCAGCAGTTCCAGGGTGGGTCAGCCCCAGCATTTT.

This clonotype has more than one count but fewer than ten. The CDR3 region is CASSFGSPPGGYTF. For the CDR3, the DNA is TGTGCCAGCAGCTTTGGCAGCCCCCCGGGAGGCTACACCTTC. V is TRBV7-9 and J is TRBJ1-2; no clear D gene. Germline V gene sequence: CDR1 SEHNR, CDR2 FQNEAQ (reference sequence). The CDR3 loop spans 14 amino acids. V lost 3 bases and J 8 bases, leaving 16 bases between the germline ends.